This T cell receptor beta chain was recovered during a study of control samples from healthy donors and cancer patients. Some clones are missing from TCRdb's copy, which holds only in-frame ones; the method was immunoSEQ multiplex PCR. The sample includes around 93,000 clones, 85% to 90% of them seen just once. This CDR3 is 11 amino acids long. Trimming stripped 1 base from V and 5 bases from J, with 3 bases between. The germline CDR1 and CDR2 sequences are LGHNA and YNFKEQ. This clone occurred once. Input material: blood. The sequence came from a man between 25 and 39 years old in good health. This chain joins TRBV4-2 and TRBJ2-7; D is unclear. The CDR3 here is CASSQADEQYF. CDR3 coding DNA: TGTGCCAGCAGCCAAGCGGACGAGCAGTACTTC.